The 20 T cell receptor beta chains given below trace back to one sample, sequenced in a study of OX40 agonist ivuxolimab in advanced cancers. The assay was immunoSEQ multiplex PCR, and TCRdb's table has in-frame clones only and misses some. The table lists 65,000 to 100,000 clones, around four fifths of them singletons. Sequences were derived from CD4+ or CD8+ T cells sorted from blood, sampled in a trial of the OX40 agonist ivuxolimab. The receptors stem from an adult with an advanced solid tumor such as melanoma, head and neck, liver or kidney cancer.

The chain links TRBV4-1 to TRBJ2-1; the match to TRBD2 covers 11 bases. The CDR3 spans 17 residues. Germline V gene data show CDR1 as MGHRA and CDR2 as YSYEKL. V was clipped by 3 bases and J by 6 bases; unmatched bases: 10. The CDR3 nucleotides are TGCGCCAGCAGCCACTTTAGCGGGGGGGAAACCTCCAATGAGCAGTTCTTC. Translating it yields CASSHFSGGETSNEQFF.

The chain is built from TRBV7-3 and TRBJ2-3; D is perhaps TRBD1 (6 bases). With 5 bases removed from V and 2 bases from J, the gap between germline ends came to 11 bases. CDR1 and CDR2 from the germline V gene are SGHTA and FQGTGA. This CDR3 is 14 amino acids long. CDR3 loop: CASSPGQTTDTQYF. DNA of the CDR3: TGTGCCAGCAGCCCGGGACAAACCACAGATACGCAGTATTTT. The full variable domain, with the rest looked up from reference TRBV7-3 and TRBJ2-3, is GAGVSQTPSNKVTEKGKYVELRCDPISGHTALYWYRQSLGQGPEFLIYFQGTGAADDSGLPNDRFFAVRPEGSVSTLKIQRTERGDSAVYLCASSPGQTTDTQYFGPGTRLTVL.

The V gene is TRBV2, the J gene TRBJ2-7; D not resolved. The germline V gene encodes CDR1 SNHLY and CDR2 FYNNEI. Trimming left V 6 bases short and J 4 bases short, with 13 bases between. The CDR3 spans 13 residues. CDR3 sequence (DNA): TGTGCCAGCAGCCTCATAGGAATGTACGAGCAGTACTTC. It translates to CASSLIGMYEQYF.

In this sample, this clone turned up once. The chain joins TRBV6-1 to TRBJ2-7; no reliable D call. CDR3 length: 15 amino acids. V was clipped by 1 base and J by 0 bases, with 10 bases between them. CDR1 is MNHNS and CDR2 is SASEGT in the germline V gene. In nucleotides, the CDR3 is TGTGCCAGCAGTGAAGTTGTCACCAGCTCCTACGAGCAGTACTTC. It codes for CASSEVVTSSYEQYF.

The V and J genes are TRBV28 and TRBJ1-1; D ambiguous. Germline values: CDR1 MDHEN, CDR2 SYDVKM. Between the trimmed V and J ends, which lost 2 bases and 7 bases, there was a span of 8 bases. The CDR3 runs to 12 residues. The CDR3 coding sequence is TGTGCCAGCAGTTTAGAAGGCTTTGAAGCTTTCTTT. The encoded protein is CASSLEGFEAFF.

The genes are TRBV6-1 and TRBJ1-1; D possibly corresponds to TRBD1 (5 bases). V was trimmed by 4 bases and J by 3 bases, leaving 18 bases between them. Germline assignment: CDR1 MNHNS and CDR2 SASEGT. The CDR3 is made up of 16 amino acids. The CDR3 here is CASSGPGLRVDTEAFF. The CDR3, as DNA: TGTGCCAGCAGTGGACCGGGACTTAGGGTGGACACTGAAGCTTTCTTT.

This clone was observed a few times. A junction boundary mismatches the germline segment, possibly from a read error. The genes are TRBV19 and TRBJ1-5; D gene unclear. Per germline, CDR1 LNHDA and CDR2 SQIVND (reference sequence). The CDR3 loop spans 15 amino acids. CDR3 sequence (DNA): TGTGCGAGTAGAGGGTGGGATTTTGATGGGCAGCCCCAGCATTTT. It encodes CASRGWDFDGQPQHF.

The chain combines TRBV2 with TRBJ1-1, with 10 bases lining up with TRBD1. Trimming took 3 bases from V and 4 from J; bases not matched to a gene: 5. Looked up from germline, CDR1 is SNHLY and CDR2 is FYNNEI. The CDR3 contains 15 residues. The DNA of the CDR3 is TGTGCCAGCAGTGACGGCTGGACAGGGGGCACTGAAGCTTTCTTT. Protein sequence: CASSDGWTGGTEAFF.

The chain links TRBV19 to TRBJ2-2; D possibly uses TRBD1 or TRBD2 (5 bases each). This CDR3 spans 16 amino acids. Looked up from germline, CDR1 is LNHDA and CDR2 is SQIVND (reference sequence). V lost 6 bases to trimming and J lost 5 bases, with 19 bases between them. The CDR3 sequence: CASRGSGTRATGELFF. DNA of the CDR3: TGTGCCAGTAGAGGTTCCGGGACCAGGGCGACCGGGGAGCTGTTTTTT.

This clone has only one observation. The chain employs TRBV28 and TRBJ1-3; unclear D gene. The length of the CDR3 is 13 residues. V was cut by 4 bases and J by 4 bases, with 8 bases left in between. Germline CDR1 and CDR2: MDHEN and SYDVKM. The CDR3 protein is CASSSRWGNTIYF. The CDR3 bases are TGTGCCAGCAGTTCCCGGTGGGGAAACACCATATATTTT.

The CDR3 sequence is CASSSLQGGSSGNTIYF. In nucleotides, the CDR3 is TGCGCCAGCAGCTCCCTCCAAGGGGGGAGCTCTGGAAACACCATATATTTT. The chain uses TRBV5-1 and TRBJ1-3; a weak D match, TRBD1 (6 bases). The CDR3 extends over 17 amino acids. In germline, CDR1 is SGHRS, CDR2 YFSETQ. With 3 bases removed from V and 0 bases from J, the gap between germline ends came to 16 bases.

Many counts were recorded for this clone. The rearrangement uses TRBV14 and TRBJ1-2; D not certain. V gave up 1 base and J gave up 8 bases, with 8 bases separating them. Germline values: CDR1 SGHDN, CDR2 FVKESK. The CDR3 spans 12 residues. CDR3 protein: CASSQAGSGYTF. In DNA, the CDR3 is TGTGCCAGCAGCCAAGCGGGGAGCGGCTACACCTTC.

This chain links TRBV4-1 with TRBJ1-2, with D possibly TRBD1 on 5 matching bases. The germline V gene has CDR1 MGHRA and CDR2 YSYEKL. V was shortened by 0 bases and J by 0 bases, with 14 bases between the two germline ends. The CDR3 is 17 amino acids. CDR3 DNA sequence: TGCGCCAGCAGCCAAGAAGGAGGGGTCGGGGCTAACTATGGCTACACCTTC. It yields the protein CASSQEGGVGANYGYTF.

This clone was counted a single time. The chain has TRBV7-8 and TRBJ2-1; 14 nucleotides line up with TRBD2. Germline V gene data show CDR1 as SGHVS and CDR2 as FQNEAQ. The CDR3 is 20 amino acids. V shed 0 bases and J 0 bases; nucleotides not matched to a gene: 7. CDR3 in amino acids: CASSLAGLAGDKSSYNEQFF. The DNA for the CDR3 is TGTGCCAGCAGCTTAGCGGGACTAGCGGGGGATAAGAGCTCCTACAATGAGCAGTTCTTC.

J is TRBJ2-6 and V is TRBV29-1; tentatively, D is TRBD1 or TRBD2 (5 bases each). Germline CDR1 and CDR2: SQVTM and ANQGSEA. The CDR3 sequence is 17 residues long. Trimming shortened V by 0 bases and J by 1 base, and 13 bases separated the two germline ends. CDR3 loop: CSVEDPLGDSGANVLTF. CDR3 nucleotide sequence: TGCAGCGTTGAAGATCCCCTGGGGGATTCTGGGGCCAACGTCCTGACTTTC.

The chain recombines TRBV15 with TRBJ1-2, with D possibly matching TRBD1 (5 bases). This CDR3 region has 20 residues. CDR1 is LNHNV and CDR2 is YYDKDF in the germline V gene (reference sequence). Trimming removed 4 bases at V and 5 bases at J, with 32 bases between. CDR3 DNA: TGTGCCACCAGCATTGGTCGCGAAAGACGGACCGACCTAAAGGGGTATGGCTACACCTTC. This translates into CATSIGRERRTDLKGYGYTF.

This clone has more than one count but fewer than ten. As DNA, the CDR3 is TGTGCCAGCCGGGACAGTGATAGCAATCAGCCCCAGCATTTT. Translation: CASRDSDSNQPQHF. The rearrangement joins TRBV25-1 to TRBJ1-5; TRBD1 agrees at 7 bases. V was clipped by 8 bases and J by 0 bases; unmatched bases: 4. This CDR3 has 14 residues. Germline V gives CDR1 MGHDK, CDR2 SYGVNS.

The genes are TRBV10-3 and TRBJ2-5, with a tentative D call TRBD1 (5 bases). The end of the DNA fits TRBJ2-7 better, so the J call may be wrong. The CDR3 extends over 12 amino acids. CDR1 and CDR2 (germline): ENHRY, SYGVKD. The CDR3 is CASRQGIHEQYF. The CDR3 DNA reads TGTGCCAGCCGCCAGGGTATCCACGAGCAGTACTTC.

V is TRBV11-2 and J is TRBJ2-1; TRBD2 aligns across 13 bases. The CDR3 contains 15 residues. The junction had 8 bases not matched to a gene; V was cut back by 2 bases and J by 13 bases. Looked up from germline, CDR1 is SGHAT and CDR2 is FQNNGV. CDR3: CASSLTVGTSGAQFF. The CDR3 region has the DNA TGTGCCAGCAGCTTAACGGTGGGGACTAGCGGGGCTCAGTTCTTC.

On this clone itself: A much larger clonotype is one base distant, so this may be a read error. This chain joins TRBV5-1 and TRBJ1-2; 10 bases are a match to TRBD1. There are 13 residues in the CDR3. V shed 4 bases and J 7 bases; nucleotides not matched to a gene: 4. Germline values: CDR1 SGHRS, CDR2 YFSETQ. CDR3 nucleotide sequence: TGCGCCAGCAGCCGGGGACAGGGGTCTGGCTACACCTTC. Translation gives CASSRGQGSGYTF. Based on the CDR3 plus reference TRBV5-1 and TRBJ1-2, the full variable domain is KAGVTQTPRYLIKTRGQQVTLSCSPISGHRSVSWYQQTPGQGLQFLFEYFSETQRNKGNFPGRFSGRQFSNSRSEMNVSTLELGDSALYLCASSRGQGSGYTFGSGTRLTVV.